This T cell receptor (beta chain) is drawn from a study of blood T cell repertoires in COVID-19. Across the whole study: Sites in the United States, Italy and Spain provided acute and convalescent COVID-19 samples. PBMCs, B-cell-depleted T cells, or T cells provided the cDNA or gDNA that made up the material.

Per the study methods: For nucleated cells, counts were estimated from reference gene primer amplification. Assay: immunoSEQ multiplex PCR; the TCRdb copy retains only in-frame clones and omits some. V, J and clone size were drawn from that table, and D and trimming were deduced from the DNA. The sample yields fewer than 350,000 clones, about 90% seen once. To note about this clone: This specimen includes other DNA sequences encoding the same CDR3.

Germline V CDR1 and CDR2: ENHRY, SYGVKD. The CDR3 has 13 amino acids. Trimming shortened V by 3 bases and J by 1 base, and 6 bases separated the two germline ends. The chain is built from TRBV10-3 and TRBJ1-1; D unresolved. The sample consisted of peripheral blood. The TCR comes from a woman in her 30s who had recovered from COVID-19. Here the CDR3 reads CAISDGRNTEAFF. DNA for the CDR3: TGTGCCATCAGTGATGGCAGGAACACTGAAGCTTTCTTT.